This T cell receptor beta chain stems from a study of Graves' ophthalmopathy and Graves' hyperthyroidism. Germline CDR1 LGHNA, CDR2 YSLEER. This CDR3 is built from 16 residues. Amplification of TCR beta CDR3 regions used RNA transcripts. The library came from an HTBI-primed first-round RT-PCR and a second-round multiplex PCR. TCRdb itself ran the multiplex PCR reads through MiXCR, one entry per CDR3 protein. The table shows about 370,000 distinct CDR3 sequences, with approximately 18% occurring only once. The authors defined stable hyperthyroidism as no ophthalmopathy within 18 months of follow-up. Study-wide results and caveats: Discrimination between ophthalmopathy and stable hyperthyroidism by a 13-signature model showed roughly 88% sensitivity and about 80% specificity.

Worth noting for this clonotype: What it binds is not known. The junction and the germline gene differ at one end; a read error may be behind it.

This TCR derives from an adult woman with stable Graves' hyperthyroidism. The chain is built from TRBV4-3 and TRBJ2-4, with D hard to call. Sequenced input: peripheral blood. This CDR3 reads CASSQEIGLAKNMQYF. In nucleotides, the CDR3 is TGCGCCAGCAGCCAAGAGATAGGGTTAGCCAAAAACATGCAGTACTTC.